These 5 T cell receptor beta chains came from one sample sequenced in a study of blood T cell repertoires in COVID-19. TCRdb keeps only in-frame clones here, not all; method: immunoSEQ multiplex PCR. The data show hundreds of thousands of clones, about nine tenths seen once. The sequencing input was peripheral blood. These receptors originate from a woman aged 70-85 years with COVID-19, enrolled during active disease.

This sequence joins TRBV10-3 and TRBJ1-1; D is possibly TRBD1 (6 bases). V lost 3 bases and J 0 bases, leaving 32 bases between the germline ends. There are 22 residues in the CDR3. Per the germline V gene, CDR1 is ENHRY and CDR2 is SYGVKD. The CDR3, as DNA: TGTGCCATCAGTGATCTTATTGGTACCTCGTACCAGGGGACGGTACTGAACACTGAAGCTTTCTTT. This encodes CAISDLIGTSYQGTVLNTEAFF.

The rearrangement links TRBV4-1 to TRBJ2-7, with 7 positions matching TRBD2. V trimming: 0 bases; J trimming: 0 bases; junction bases outside the gene matches: 2. Germline CDR1 MGHRA, CDR2 YSYEKL. CDR3 size: 15 residues. The CDR3: CASSQEGTISYEQYF. In DNA form, the CDR3 reads TGCGCCAGCAGCCAAGAGGGGACTATCTCCTACGAGCAGTACTTC.

J is TRBJ1-2 and V is TRBV9; possibly TRBD1 for D (5 bases). The CDR3 loop spans 14 amino acids. Germline V gene sequence: CDR1 SGDLS, CDR2 YYNGEE. The V end lost 6 bases, the J end lost 4 bases, and 16 bases lay between the germline ends. The CDR3 here is CASTTAGEGYGYTF. CDR3 coding DNA: TGTGCCAGCACTACAGCGGGGGAGGGCTATGGCTACACCTTC.

The J gene is TRBJ2-7, the V gene TRBV20-1, with unresolved D. Germline V CDR1 and CDR2: DFQATT, SNEGSKA (reference sequence). CDR3 length equals 12 residues. V was trimmed by 3 bases and J by 3 bases, leaving 9 bases between them. This CDR3 reads CSASPTNYEQYF. CDR3 DNA sequence: TGCAGTGCTAGTCCTACTAACTACGAGCAGTACTTC.

This chain uses TRBV30 with TRBJ1-2, with 8 bases fitting TRBD1. V shed 2 bases and J 4 bases; nucleotides not matched to a gene: 6. The CDR3 runs 14 residues. Germline CDR1 and CDR2: GTSNPN and SVGIG (reference sequence). The CDR3 coding sequence is TGTGCCTGGAGTCCCAAGGACAGGGCCTATGGCTACACCTTC. Translation: CAWSPKDRAYGYTF.